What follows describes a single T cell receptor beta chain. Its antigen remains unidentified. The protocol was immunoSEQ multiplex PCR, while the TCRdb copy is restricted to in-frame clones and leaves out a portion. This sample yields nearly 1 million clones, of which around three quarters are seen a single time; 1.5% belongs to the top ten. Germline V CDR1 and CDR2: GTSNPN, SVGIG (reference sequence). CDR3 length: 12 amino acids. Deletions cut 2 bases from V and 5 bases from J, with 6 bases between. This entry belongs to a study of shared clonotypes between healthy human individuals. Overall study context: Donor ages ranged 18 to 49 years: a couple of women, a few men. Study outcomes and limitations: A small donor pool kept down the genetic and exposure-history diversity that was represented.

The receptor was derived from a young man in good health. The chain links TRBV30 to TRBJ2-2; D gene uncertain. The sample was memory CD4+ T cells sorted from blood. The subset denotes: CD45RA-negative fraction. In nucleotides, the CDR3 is TGTGCCTGGAGTCCATATACCGGGGAGCTGTTTTTT. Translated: CAWSPYTGELFF.